This T cell receptor beta chain is drawn from a study of blood T cell repertoires in COVID-19 (dated by TCRdb to the early 2020s). Regarding the complete study: The collaborator samples originated in the United States, Italy and Spain and spanned the acute and convalescent phases of COVID-19. The material from the prospective study consisted of cDNA or gDNA derived from T cells, B-cell-depleted T cells, or PBMCs. Deeply sampled blood TCRbeta repertoires from subjects exposed to, actively infected with, or recovered from COVID-19 were included in the dataset. The repertoires were released in a freely available public database meant as a resource for research on the immune response to SARS-CoV-2. Samples were obtained from the ongoing ImmuneRACE study (first 160 participants) and from some 1,200 subjects provided by 6 global collaborators. The sample metadata nearly always contained a de-identified subject ID, COVID-19 status, age in years and sex. Where HLA class I and class II types were available, the types were taken from metadata supplied by the sample provider, not from assay-based typing. Study-wide conclusions, independent of this receptor: The quantity of clinical and demographic metadata differed by source and by participant and was supplied without curation.

Comment on this clone: Its specific antigen is unknown. The record has no base qualities; no much larger clone is one base away.

Enrolling through a virtual design, the prospective study's participants ranged in age from about 18 to 100 years and lived across 20 to 25 United States geographic areas. Cohort assignment in the prospective study relied on participant-reported clinical history from a screening survey and a study questionnaire. Mobile phlebotomists in the prospective study collected whole blood, serum and a nasopharyngeal or oropharyngeal swab from every participant. Participants in the prospective study had the option to provide additional blood draws and questionnaires over a 2-month period. Before DNA extraction, blood samples from the prospective study were shipped at room temperature or frozen. The immunoSEQ Assay, a bias-controlled multiplex PCR, was used to amplify TCRbeta CDR3 regions from genomic DNA. The study's own analysis went as follows. The number of nucleated cells in each sample was estimated by amplification of reference gene primers within the assay. To quantify the absolute abundance of each unique TCRbeta CDR3 rearrangement, sequence reads were collapsed and filtered. For each sample, productive Simpson clonality was calculated as the square root of Simpson's diversity index over productive rearrangements. The table was pulled from immuneACCESS by TCRdb, which kept in-frame rearrangements only. Such tables lose some clones; where checked, under half of the loss comes from unresolved V genes, and the rest has no known cause. The DNA gave D and trimming, while V, J and clone size come from that table. The sample has a few hundred thousand clones on record, 65% to 90% of them singletons. Jointly, the top ten make up approximately 4.2% of the sample.

Material for sequencing was PBMCs or T cells enriched from blood (not recorded which). The clonotype comes from a woman aged 40 to 49 with acute COVID-19.

CDR3 reads: CASGQALNTEAFF. The nucleotide sequence is given as TGTGCCAGCGGACAGGCTTTGAACACTGAAGCTTTCTTT. Recombination linked TRBV9 to TRBJ1-1, with 7 junctional bases fitting TRBD1. Trimmed from V: 7 bases; trimmed from J: 0 bases; junction bases lacking a gene match: 3. The CDR3 covers 13 residues, taking in both the cysteine and the phenylalanine. Only CDR3 DNA is held: 39 bases, read in frame from base 1. Sequences SGDLS (CDR1) and YYNGEE (CDR2) are obtained from the germline V gene.